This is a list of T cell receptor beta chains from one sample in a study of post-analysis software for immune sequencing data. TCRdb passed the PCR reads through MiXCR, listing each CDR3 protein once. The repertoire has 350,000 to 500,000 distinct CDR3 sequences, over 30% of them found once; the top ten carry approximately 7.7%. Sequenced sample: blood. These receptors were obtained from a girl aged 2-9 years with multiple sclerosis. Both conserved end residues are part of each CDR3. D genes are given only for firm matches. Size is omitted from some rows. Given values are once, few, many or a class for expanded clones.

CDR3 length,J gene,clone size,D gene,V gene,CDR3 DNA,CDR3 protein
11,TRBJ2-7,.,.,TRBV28,TGTGCCAGCAGTTTATTCCACGAGCAGTACTTC,CASSLFHEQYF
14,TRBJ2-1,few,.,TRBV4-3,TGCGCCAGCAGCCAAGATCGGGTCGGGGATGAGCAGTTCTTC,CASSQDRVGDEQFF
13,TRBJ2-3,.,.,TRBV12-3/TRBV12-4,TGTGCCAGCCAATATGGGAGCACAGATACGCAGTATTTT,CASQYGSTDTQYF
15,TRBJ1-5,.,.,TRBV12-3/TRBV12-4,TGTGCCAGCAGTTTTTACGCAGCGAACAATCAGCCCCAGCATTTT,CASSFYAANNQPQHF
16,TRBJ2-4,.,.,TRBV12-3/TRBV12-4,TGTGCCAGCAGTCCCCTGAAAGGGGCTCCCAAAAACATTCGGTACTTC,CASSPLKGAPKNIRYF
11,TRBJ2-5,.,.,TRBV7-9,TGTGCCAGCACCATCTCGGGAACCCAGTACTTC,CASTISGTQYF
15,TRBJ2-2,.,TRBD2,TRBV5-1,TGCGCCAGCAGCCCCCCGGCGGGAGGAACCGGGGAGCTGTTTTTT,CASSPPAGGTGELFF
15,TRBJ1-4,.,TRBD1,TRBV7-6,TGTGCCAGCAGCTCCCGGACAGGTTCGTGGGAGAAACTGTTTTTT,CASSSRTGSWEKLFF
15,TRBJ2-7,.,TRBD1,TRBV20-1,TGCAGTGCCCCGACCCCGACAGGGATGCATTACGAGCAGTACTTC,CSAPTPTGMHYEQYF
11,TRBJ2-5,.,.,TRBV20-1,TGCAGTGCGGGTGCGACTGAGACCCAGTACTTC,CSAGATETQYF
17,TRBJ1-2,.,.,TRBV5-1,TGCGCCAGCAGCTTGGGGGGGGCTGGAGCTCTCTTCTATGGCTACACCTTC,CASSLGGAGALFYGYTF
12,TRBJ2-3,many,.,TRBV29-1,TGCAGCGTTGGGACCGAGGGCGGTACGCAGTATTTT,CSVGTEGGTQYF
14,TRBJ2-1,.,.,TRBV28,TGTGCCAGCAGTTTTTTAGCCGTAAGCAATGAGCAGTTCTTC,CASSFLAVSNEQFF
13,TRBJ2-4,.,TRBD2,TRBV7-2,TGTGCCAGCAGCTTAGGGGTTTGGCGGGAGCAGTACTTC,CASSLGVWREQYF
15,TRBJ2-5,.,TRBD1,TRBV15,TGTGCCACCGGATTTCGGGACAGGGCTCAAGAGACCCAGTACTTC,CATGFRDRAQETQYF
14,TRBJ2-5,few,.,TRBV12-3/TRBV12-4,TGTGCCAGCAGTTTGTCAGCGGGCCAAGAGACCCAGTACTTC,CASSLSAGQETQYF
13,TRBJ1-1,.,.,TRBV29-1,TGCAGCGTTGAGGACCCCCGGCGAAACGAAGCTTTCTTT,CSVEDPRRNEAFF
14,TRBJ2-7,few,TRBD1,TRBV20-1,TGCAGTGCTTCCGGGACAGGGGTCTCCTACGAGCAGTACTTC,CSASGTGVSYEQYF
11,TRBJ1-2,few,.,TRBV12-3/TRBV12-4,TGTGCCAGCAGGAGGTCATGGGGCTACACCTTC,CASRRSWGYTF
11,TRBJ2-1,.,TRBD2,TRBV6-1,TGTGCCAGCAGTCTCGGGACTAGCCTGTTCTTC,CASSLGTSLFF
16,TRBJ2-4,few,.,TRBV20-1,TGCAGTGCTAGAGAAGGTCGGGGCCTAGCCAAAAACATTCAGTACTTC,CSAREGRGLAKNIQYF
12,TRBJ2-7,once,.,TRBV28,TGTGCCAGCAGTATGACCAGGGGCGAGCAGTACTTC,CASSMTRGEQYF
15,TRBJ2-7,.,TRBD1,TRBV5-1,TGCGCCAGCAGCTCTGCCGGGACAGGGGGATCCGAGCAGTACTTC,CASSSAGTGGSEQYF
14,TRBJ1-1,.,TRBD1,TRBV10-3,TGTGCCATCAGCTACAGGGGTGACGGCACTGAAGCTTTCTTT,CAISYRGDGTEAFF
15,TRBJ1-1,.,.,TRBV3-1,TGTGCCAGCAGCCCGTTTTCAGGGGCCGGCACTGAAGCTTTCTTT,CASSPFSGAGTEAFF
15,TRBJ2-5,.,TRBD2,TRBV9,TGTGCCAGCAGCGTCCTAGCGGGAGTTGGGGAGACCCAGTACTTC,CASSVLAGVGETQYF
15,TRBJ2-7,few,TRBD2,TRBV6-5,TGTGCCAGCAGTTATTCTAGCGGGGACTCCTACGAGCAGTACTTC,CASSYSSGDSYEQYF
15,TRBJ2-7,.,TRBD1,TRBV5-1,TGCGCCAGCAGCTCTGCCGGGACAGGGTCCTACGAGCAGTACTTC,CASSSAGTGSYEQYF
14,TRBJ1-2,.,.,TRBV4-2,TGTGCCAGCAGACGTCGGGGGCCCCTTTATGGCTACACCTTC,CASRRRGPLYGYTF
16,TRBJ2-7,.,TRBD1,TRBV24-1,TGTGCCACCAGTCTGAAGAGACAGGGGGGTCCCTACGAGCAGTACTTC,CATSLKRQGGPYEQYF
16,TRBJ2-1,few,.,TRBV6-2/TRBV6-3,TGTGCCAGCAGTTTTATGTCGACTACAAGGGGTAATGAGCAGTTCTTC,CASSFMSTTRGNEQFF
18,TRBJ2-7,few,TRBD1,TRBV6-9,TGTGCCAGCAGTTATTCGTGTATTCTGGTGGACAGGGCCTGCGAGCAGTACTTC,CASSYSCILVDRACEQYF
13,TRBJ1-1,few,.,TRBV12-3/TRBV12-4,TGTGCCAGCAGTCCGGGGGCATGGACTGAAGCTTTCTTT,CASSPGAWTEAFF
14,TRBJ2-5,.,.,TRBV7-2,TGTGCCAGCAGCTTATCTCTAGCGCAAGAGACCCAGTACTTC,CASSLSLAQETQYF
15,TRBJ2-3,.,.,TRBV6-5,TGTGCCAGCAGTTACTCGTCCCAGGGGAGAGGTACGCAGTATTTT,CASSYSSQGRGTQYF
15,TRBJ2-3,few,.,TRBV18,TGTGCCAGCTCACCAAAACAGGGAGTGGGAGATACGCAGTATTTT,CASSPKQGVGDTQYF
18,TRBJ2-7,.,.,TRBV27,TGTGCCAGCAGTTTCGGGTCCCCGAGACGTCAGCCCCCCTACGAGCAGTACTTC,CASSFGSPRRQPPYEQYF
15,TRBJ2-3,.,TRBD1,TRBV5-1,TGCGCCAGCAGCTTGAGCGGACAGGGGGGAAATACGCAGTATTTT,CASSLSGQGGNTQYF
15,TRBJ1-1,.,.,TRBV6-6,TGTGCCAGCAGTTACTCGAGAACAGCTAACACTGAAGCTTTCTTT,CASSYSRTANTEAFF
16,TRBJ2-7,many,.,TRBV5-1,TGCGCCAGCAGCTTGGTGCCGGCTGGGGGGTACTACGAGCAGTACTTC,CASSLVPAGGYYEQYF
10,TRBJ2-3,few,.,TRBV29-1,TGCAGCGCTTGGACAGATACGCAGTATTTT,CSAWTDTQYF
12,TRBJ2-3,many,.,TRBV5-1,TGCGCCAGCAGCTTACGGGGGGATACGCAGTATTTT,CASSLRGDTQYF
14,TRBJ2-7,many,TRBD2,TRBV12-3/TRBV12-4,TGTGCCAGCAGTTTAGTAGCGGGTGCTTACGAGCAGTACTTC,CASSLVAGAYEQYF
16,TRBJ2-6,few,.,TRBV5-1,TGCGCCAGCAGCTTGGCCCCAGGGGCGCGGGCCAACGTCCTGACTTTC,CASSLAPGARANVLTF
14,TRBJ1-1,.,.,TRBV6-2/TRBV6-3,TGTGCCAGCAGTTACCTGGTGGCACACACTGAAGCTTTCTTT,CASSYLVAHTEAFF
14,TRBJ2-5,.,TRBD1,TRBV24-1,TGTGCCACCAGTGATCTTGACAGGGGCGATGAGCAGTACTTC,CATSDLDRGDEQYF
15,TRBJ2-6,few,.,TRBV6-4,TGTGCCAGCAGTGACTCCTTGGCTGGGGCCAACGTCCTGACTTTC,CASSDSLAGANVLTF
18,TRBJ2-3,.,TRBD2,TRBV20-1,TGCAGTGCTCCGAACAACCGACTTAGCGGGAGCAACACAGATACGCAGTATTTT,CSAPNNRLSGSNTDTQYF
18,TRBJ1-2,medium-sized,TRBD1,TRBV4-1,TGCGCCAGCAGCAAGACCGGGACAGGGGGCGAGAGGGCCTATGGCTACACCTTC,CASSKTGTGGERAYGYTF
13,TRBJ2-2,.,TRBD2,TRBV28,TGTGCCACCATAACGGGGGGTCCCGGGGAGCTGTTTTTT,CATITGGPGELFF
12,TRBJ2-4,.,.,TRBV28,TGTGCCGGCAAGGGGACGGCAAACATTCAGTACTTC,CAGKGTANIQYF
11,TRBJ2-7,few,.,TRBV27,TGTGCCAGCAGTGATAACTACGAGCGGTACTTC,CASSDNYERYF
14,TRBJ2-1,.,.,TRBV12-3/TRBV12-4,TGTGCCAGCAGTTTAGCTCACGGTGACAATGAGCAGTTCTTC,CASSLAHGDNEQFF
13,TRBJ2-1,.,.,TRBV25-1,TGTGCCAGCAGTGAATATTGGGTACGGGGGCAGTTCTTC,CASSEYWVRGQFF
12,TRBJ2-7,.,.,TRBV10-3,TGTGCCATCAGCGGAAGGGGGGACGAGCAGTACTTC,CAISGRGDEQYF
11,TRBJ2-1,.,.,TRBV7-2,TGTGCCAGCAGCACGGGACATAAGCAGTTCTTC,CASSTGHKQFF
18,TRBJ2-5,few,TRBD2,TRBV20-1,TGCAGTGCTCGTCACCTACAATTGACTAGCACCATCCAAGAGACCCAGTACTTC,CSARHLQLTSTIQETQYF
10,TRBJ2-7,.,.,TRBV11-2,TGTGCCAGCGCGGCCAACGAGCAGTACTTC,CASAANEQYF
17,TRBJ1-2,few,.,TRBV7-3,TGTGCCAGCAGCTTGACGTGGGACGGGCGCACCGAAGATGGCTACACCTTC,CASSLTWDGRTEDGYTF
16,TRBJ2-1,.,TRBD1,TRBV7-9,TGTGCCAGCAGCTTAAGTTTGGGGACAGGGCACAATGAGCAGTTCTTC,CASSLSLGTGHNEQFF